This note documents a single TCR beta chain sequence. This clone was counted once. Its binding antigen is unknown. No much larger clonotype is one base removed from it; base qualities were not supplied. In total, roughly 710 healthy bone marrow donors made up the cohort. Cohort members were all nominally healthy when sampled, although unrecorded immune exposures were likely present. The donor was CMV seropositive and belonged to the group of 250 to 300 seropositive cohort members. A peripheral blood sample was provided by each donor, and peripheral blood mononuclear cells were used for TCR beta sequencing. Genomic DNA was extracted from the blood cell samples with the Qiagen DNeasy Blood Extraction Kit. The germline V gene (reference sequence) supplies CDR1 MNHEY and CDR2 SMNVEV. V is pared back by 0 bases and J by 7 bases, with 10 bases lying between the germline termini. The CDR3 goes from the cysteine to the phenylalanine over 14 residues. The CDR3 DNA has 42 bases and is translated from base 1.

These data originate in a study of cytomegalovirus exposure and HLA in healthy donors listed by TCRdb under 2017. At the level of the whole study: In an earlier analysis of about 560 of the donors, about 260 Gb of sequence data and 90 million to 120 million unique TCR beta sequences from roughly 190 million T cells were reported. A later genetic analysis took genome-wide SNP genotypes for about 55% of the 666 donors and used that subset as a discovery cohort. Approximately 300 gigabases of sequencing data and about 92 million unique TCR sequences made up an early release that covered under 750 HLA-typed donors. In addition to the first cohort of around 670 subjects, a separate validation cohort of 130 or so different subjects was used. Class I and class II HLA loci were covered by the typing at four-digit resolution. The study was designed to test whether signatures of past pathogen exposure could be identified by cataloging public T cell receptors. All discovery cohort repertoires had been generated on a single sequencing platform. The T cell repertoires of several hundred subjects were profiled by immunosequencing and related to cytomegalovirus serostatus. Four to six DR-DQ haplotypes were handled as single units for association and clustering because linkage in the cohort was strong. An earlier analysis of about 600 of the donors used high-throughput TCR beta sequencing to judge whether each TCR beta V gene segment behaved as functional or pseudogenic. In the later analysis, no new phenotypic data were used to find candidate immune exposures; instead, reliance was placed on TCR beta sequences and their occurrence across donors. Of the approximately 400 genotyped donors, roughly 85% fell in the genetic ancestry cluster associated with self-reported Caucasian donors. Alongside the repertoire data, information on donor age, sex, ethnicity and CMV serostatus was compiled. Typing coverage varied by locus: about 620-630 donors for A, B, C, DRB1 and DQB1; some 520 for DQA1; more than 600 for DPA1; more than 450 for DPB1. On average, roughly 250,000 unique TCR beta nucleotide sequences were sequenced per donor among 300 to 500 genotyped donors of the cohort, with about 19% of those sequences being non-productive. A later analysis re-examined previously published TCR beta repertoires from roughly 650 donors and added high-resolution HLA genotyping to investigate patterns of TCR occurrence. To predict cytomegalovirus infection status, the study combined high-throughput TCR immunosequencing, statistical association of individual TCRs with disease status, and machine learning. Broad study findings and their caveats: The authors suggested that the approach could potentially be extended to other disease states and immunological phenotypes. While some public TCRs were present in many individuals, most TCR sequences turned up only very rarely across donors. A further reported finding was that TCR beta sequences accurately predicted the HLA-A and HLA-B alleles for most subjects in the first cohort. In vitro tests confirmed that a few of the cytomegalovirus-associated TCR beta chains recognize cytomegalovirus antigens. Only TCR beta chains were sequenced in this cohort, and the absence of alpha or paired-chain data limited detectable features. A later genetic analysis associated a missense DCLRE1C variant with V-gene and J-gene trimming of TCR beta chains, and an independent cohort replicated the association. The earlier analysis of nearly 600 of the donors excluded 15 to 20 rarely observed V segments, including chromosome 9 orphons, because counts were too low. In a later analysis, most CMV-associated TCR beta chains were found to appear HLA-restricted, with HLA associations seemingly driven largely by CMV exposure. A later analysis reported that several top co-occurrence clusters appeared linked to parvovirus B19, influenza, CMV and Epstein-Barr virus. Because the 87-base-pair reads could not distinguish some IMGT-functional V segments, including TRBV6-2 and TRBV6-3, those segments were excluded. According to a later genetic analysis, donors in an Asian-associated ancestry cluster had fewer N-insertions in productive TCRs than the approximately 630-donor mean. A group of highly shared sequence variants was considered likely to be a technical artifact of the sequencing pipeline. A later analysis found that TCR association rates varied across HLA loci, with DRB1 alleles showing the most associated TCRs and HLA-C alleles the fewest. Because HLA typing was missing for some donors at each locus, association tests included only the typed subset. For the cohort, immune exposure information was limited to CMV serostatus. A total of 164 TCR beta chains were listed by the study as associated with cytomegalovirus. In both the original and validation cohorts, the classifier was reported to diagnose cytomegalovirus status with high specificity and sensitivity. Specific HLA alleles were associated with 18,000 or so TCR beta sequences at a false discovery rate of 0.05 in a later analysis. Broadly in line with IMGT annotations, most TCR beta V segments showed up in productive rearrangements about 87% or about 30% of the time in an earlier analysis of roughly 590 of the donors. When HLA alleles, especially DR and DQ, strongly co-occurred, TCR associations were difficult to assign to individual alleles. In a later analysis, HLA-associated TCR beta chains showed more clonal expansion and lower generation probabilities than non-associated chains that were equally common. Correlated functional status among segregating V segments might be attributable to linkage disequilibrium, but an unknown experimental factor could not be ruled out. Sequencing depth was assumed to be roughly uniform across donors in the presence/absence analyses, though that assumption may not hold.

The library came from the immunoSEQ multiplex PCR assay. A mixture of 60 forward primers for TCR Vbeta segments and 13 reverse primers for TCR Jbeta segments was used in the multiplex PCR. The CDR3 region of rearranged TCR beta genes was amplified from genomic DNA by a multiplex PCR assay. Amplified TCR beta libraries were sequenced as 87-base-pair reads on the Illumina HiSeq System. The source study handled its data this way. Across the 600 to 700 repertoires, a later analysis counted tens of millions of unique TCR beta chains, roughly 11 million of which were shared by at least two donors. Raw reads were error-corrected and collapsed into unique sequences by a nearest-neighbor algorithm in which closely related sequences were merged to remove PCR and sequencing errors. V, D and J gene segments were assigned by aligning CDR3 sequences to IMGT reference sequences. For a sequence to be retained, a match of at least six nucleotides to both a V gene segment and a J gene segment was required. A rearrangement counted as productive if the CDR3 had no stop codons and remained in frame with V and J, and every other rearrangement counted as non-productive. Following IMGT convention, CDR3 was defined as the stretch from the second conserved V-encoded cysteine up to the conserved J-encoded phenylalanine. The earlier analysis of about 620 of the donors excluded sequences that lacked an unambiguous match to a single V gene segment. An earlier analysis of 500 to 600 of the donors classified V segments as functional when productive rearrangements were above 56.7% and as segregating when the standard deviation between donors was above 5%. To diagnose cytomegalovirus status from the catalog of TCR beta chain sequences, a statistical classification framework was built. V and J gene assignment, in a later analysis, came from comparing TCR nucleotide sequences with IMGT/GENE-DB human TR gene sequences. In a later analysis, CDR3 sequences and most-parsimonious VDJ recombination scenarios were assigned using the TCRdist pipeline. In a later analysis, each TCR beta chain was defined by its CDR3 amino acid sequence together with its V-gene family, and reads without a unique V-gene family were excluded. A later analysis removed 600 or so highly shared, low-generation-probability nucleotide sequences to deal with suspected cross-contamination and a sequencing artifact. A later analysis calculated a clonal expansion index for each public chain from normalized within-repertoire ranks of inferred template counts. In a later analysis, generation probabilities were computed with a VDJ recombination model fitted to out-of-frame rearrangements, and the resulting probabilities were checked against IGoR. A later analysis scored TCR-TCR, TCR-HLA and TCR-CMV co-occurrence with hypergeometric tests, applying a repertoire-size bias correction to TCR pairs. In a later analysis, false discovery rates were estimated by permuting HLA or CMV assignments 20 times. In a later analysis, co-occurring TCRs were grouped using DBSCAN, with TCRdist sequence similarity added in when clustering inside HLA-allele-positive subsets. Repertoires with fewer than 30,000 or more than 120,000 public chains were left out of co-occurrence clustering, as were five repertoires with anomalous nucleotide sharing. This is the immuneACCESS table as TCRdb keeps it, with only in-frame sequences that have V and J called. A part of the clones is gone; compared with another copy, unresolved V genes explain less than half, and the rest is unexplained. That table furnishes V, J and clone size, whereas the DNA furnished D and trimming. The sample includes 200,000 to 250,000 clones, with about 81% observed a single time. Together, the top ten hold around 5.7% of the sample.

Sequencing input: PBMCs. The TCR was taken from a woman aged 40 to 55 in good health and CMV-seropositive. Recombination joined TRBV27 with TRBJ2-1, with the D gene not clear enough to name. The nucleotides read TGTGCCAGCAGTTTATCGGGCCAACTGAATGAGCAGTTCTTC. Translated, this gives CASSLSGQLNEQFF.